A selection of T cell receptor beta chains follows, all from one sample in a study of T cells in Graves' hyperthyroidism and ophthalmopathy. TCRdb reprocessed the multiplex PCR reads with MiXCR, giving one entry per CDR3 protein. The sample includes 450,000 to 500,000 distinct CDR3 sequences, approximately 23% of them seen just once. Source material: blood. The receptors stem from a woman aged 70-85 years with Graves' ophthalmopathy. Each CDR3 is given with its conserved first and last residue. The order of the fields is clone size, J gene, V gene, D gene, CDR3 DNA, CDR3 protein. D genes are given only for firm matches. A row's size may be missing; if present it is once, few, many or a size class.

few,TRBJ1-2,TRBV9,-,TGTGCCAGCAGCGCGGGGGGCGCGGGCTATGGCTACACCTTC,CASSAGGAGYGYTF
few,TRBJ2-3,TRBV27,TRBD2,TGTGCCAGCAGTTTACTAGGGAGGGCCAGCACAGATACGCAGTATTTT,CASSLLGRASTDTQYF
few,TRBJ1-2,TRBV20-1,-,TGCAGTGCCACCCACAGGGCCCAGAACTATGGCTACACCTTC,CSATHRAQNYGYTF
-,TRBJ1-1,TRBV19,TRBD1,TGTGCCACCCGCGGACAGGGGATTAAGAACACTGAAGCTTTCTTT,CATRGQGIKNTEAFF
-,TRBJ2-1,TRBV29-1,TRBD1,TGCAGCGTCCATGCAAGACAGGGGGCGATATACAATGAGCAGTTCTTC,CSVHARQGAIYNEQFF
-,TRBJ2-1,TRBV20-1,TRBD2,TGCAGTGCTACGCCTTCGGGCGCGGGAGCCCTTTTTTCCTACAATGAGCAGTTCTTC,CSATPSGAGALFSYNEQFF
few,TRBJ2-5,TRBV19,TRBD1,TGTGCCAGTAGTACCGGGACAGGGGGCGGAGAGACCCAGTACTTC,CASSTGTGGGETQYF
once,TRBJ2-7,TRBV10-3,-,TGTGCCATCAGTGAAGGGGCAGCGAGCTCCTACGAGCAGTACTTC,CAISEGAASSYEQYF
-,TRBJ2-7,TRBV5-1,-,TGCGCCAGCAGCGGGGACTCAGCCTACGAGCAGTACTTC,CASSGDSAYEQYF
-,TRBJ2-1,TRBV3-1,TRBD2,TGTGCCAGCAGCCGGACGGGACTAGCGGGAGAAGGGCAGTTCTTC,CASSRTGLAGEGQFF
-,TRBJ2-1,TRBV7-2,-,TGTGCCAGCAGCCTTCAAGACAGTTCATGGAATGAGCAGTTCTTC,CASSLQDSSWNEQFF
-,TRBJ2-1,TRBV3-1,-,TGTGCCAGCAGCCAAGATGGGGCCCCCAACCGCTATGAGCAGTTCTTC,CASSQDGAPNRYEQFF
many,TRBJ1-5,TRBV2,-,TGTGCCAGCAGTGAGAGTGGGTGGGGGGGCAATCAGCCCCAGCATTTT,CASSESGWGGNQPQHF
-,TRBJ1-2,TRBV7-9,-,TGTGCCAGCAGCTTAGATGCGGTTCGCGGCTACACCTTC,CASSLDAVRGYTF
many,TRBJ1-1,TRBV7-2,-,TGTGCCAGCAGCTTCCGGGCCTTCCCCCGAATCGGCACTGAAGCTTTCTTT,CASSFRAFPRIGTEAFF
many,TRBJ2-1,TRBV7-2,-,TGTGCCAGCAGCTTCGTCGGGGTCAATGAGCAGTTCTTC,CASSFVGVNEQFF
few,TRBJ2-4,TRBV20-1,-,TGCAGTGCTAGCTCCGGACTCCTAGCCAAAAACATTCAGTACTTC,CSASSGLLAKNIQYF
-,TRBJ1-1,TRBV7-2,TRBD1,TGTGCCAGCAGCCTGACAGGGGAGGAAGCTTTCTTT,CASSLTGEEAFF
many,TRBJ2-7,TRBV3-1,TRBD2,TGTGCCAGCTCGCTAGGACTAGCTTTGTACGAGCAGTACTTC,CASSLGLALYEQYF
-,TRBJ1-2,TRBV27,TRBD1,TGTGCCAGCAGTTCCGGGACAGGGCAATCCTATGGCTACACCTTC,CASSSGTGQSYGYTF
few,TRBJ2-7,TRBV20-1,-,TGCAGTGCTGGGACCCTCTACGAGCAGTACTTC,CSAGTLYEQYF
few,TRBJ2-7,TRBV4-2,TRBD1,TGTGCCAGCAGCCAAGAAGGTAGGGGACAGGGGCATAACTACGAGCAGTACTTC,CASSQEGRGQGHNYEQYF
-,TRBJ2-1,TRBV2,TRBD2,TGTGCCGGCAGTGAAGGCAGACTAGCGGGTCGGGATGAGCAGTTCTTC,CAGSEGRLAGRDEQFF
-,TRBJ2-3,TRBV6-2/TRBV6-3,TRBD2,TGTGCCAGCAGTTACCGTTGGGACTACCCCACAGATACGCAGTATTTT,CASSYRWDYPTDTQYF
many,TRBJ1-4,TRBV5-1,-,TGCGCCAGCAGCCTCCAAGGGCAGGACCTTGAAAAACTGTTTTTT,CASSLQGQDLEKLFF
-,TRBJ2-7,TRBV10-2,TRBD1,TGCGCCAGCAGGGATTCCGGGACAGGGGGCCACGAGCAGTACTTC,CASRDSGTGGHEQYF
few,TRBJ2-3,TRBV6-1,-,TGTGCCAGCAGGGCCGGGGGTAGCGTATACACAGATACGCAGTATTTT,CASRAGGSVYTDTQYF
many,TRBJ2-5,TRBV11-2,-,TGTGCCAGCAGCTTACGGGCAGACCAAGAGACCCAGTACTTC,CASSLRADQETQYF
-,TRBJ1-2,TRBV19,-,TGTGCCAGTAGGTTGGGGGATGGCTACACCTTC,CASRLGDGYTF
many,TRBJ2-3,TRBV20-1,-,TGCAGTGCTAGAAACCCCCTTAGCACAGATACGCAGTATTTT,CSARNPLSTDTQYF
-,TRBJ2-5,TRBV7-2,-,TGTGCCAGCAGCTTGGACCCCAGGAAGACCCAGTACTTC,CASSLDPRKTQYF
-,TRBJ2-2,TRBV7-3,-,TGTGCCAGCAGCTTTCTTCGGGACACCGGGGAGCTGTTTTTT,CASSFLRDTGELFF
few,TRBJ2-7,TRBV7-3,-,TGTGCCAGCAGCTTGCGGTGGGGTGACACGTACGAGCAGTACTTC,CASSLRWGDTYEQYF
-,TRBJ1-2,TRBV25-1,TRBD1,TGTGCCAGCAGTGAATTAACAGGGGGGGACTATGGCTACACCTTC,CASSELTGGDYGYTF
few,TRBJ2-5,TRBV6-2/TRBV6-3,TRBD2,TGTGCCAGCAGTTACGGGCCAGCGGGAACCGGAGAGACCCAGTACTTC,CASSYGPAGTGETQYF
-,TRBJ1-2,TRBV6-1,-,TGTGCCAGCAAAGACCGAAACTATGGCTACACCTTC,CASKDRNYGYTF
-,TRBJ2-2,TRBV20-1,-,TGCAGTGCTAGATCCTCCCGGCTGATCACCGGGGAGCTGTTTTTT,CSARSSRLITGELFF
-,TRBJ2-1,TRBV9,TRBD2,TGTGCCAGCAGCGTAGGTTCAGCGGGAGGCCAAGGGAATGAGCAGTTCTTC,CASSVGSAGGQGNEQFF
many,TRBJ2-3,TRBV2,-,TGTGCCAGCGGCTTGGGTGCCACAGATACGCAGTATTTT,CASGLGATDTQYF
-,TRBJ2-1,TRBV12-3/TRBV12-4,TRBD2,TGTGCCAGCAGTTTATCTAGCGGGAGAACGAATGAGCAGTTCTTC,CASSLSSGRTNEQFF
few,TRBJ1-1,TRBV27,-,TGTGCCAGCAGTTCGTCAGTGAACACTGAAGCTTTCTTT,CASSSSVNTEAFF
-,TRBJ2-7,TRBV6-1,TRBD2,TGTGCCAGCTTACCGGGGGGGGCTACCTACGAGCAGTACTTC,CASLPGGATYEQYF
-,TRBJ2-3,TRBV7-9,-,TGTGCCAACAGCTTCACTAGGACAGATACGCAGTATTTT,CANSFTRTDTQYF
-,TRBJ2-3,TRBV27,TRBD1,TGTGCCAGCAGTTTATGGGGACAGCACACAGATACGCAGTATTTT,CASSLWGQHTDTQYF
-,TRBJ1-1,TRBV29-1,-,TGCAGCGTTATAGGGGCTTTCAGCACTGAAGCTTTCTTT,CSVIGAFSTEAFF
-,TRBJ2-2,TRBV5-1,TRBD2,TGCGCCAGCAGCTTGGCCGGGACTAGCGGGAGGGCCACCGGGGAGCTGTTTTTT,CASSLAGTSGRATGELFF
few,TRBJ1-5,TRBV2,-,TGTGCCAGCAGTGAACTTGGAAGTTTCAATCAGCCCCAGCATTTT,CASSELGSFNQPQHF
-,TRBJ2-7,TRBV5-1,-,TGCGCCAGCAGCCCGGGAGATATGGGCCACGAGCAGTACTTC,CASSPGDMGHEQYF
-,TRBJ1-3,TRBV7-9,TRBD1,TGTGCCAGCAGCGAGACAGGGTTGGGAAACACCATATATTTT,CASSETGLGNTIYF
few,TRBJ2-1,TRBV10-3,TRBD2,TGTGCCATCAAACCCGGGACTAGCGGATACAATGAGCAGTTCTTC,CAIKPGTSGYNEQFF
-,TRBJ1-4,TRBV20-1,-,TGCAGTGCTCTCCCAGGGACCTCTGCGACTAATGAAAAACTGTTTTTT,CSALPGTSATNEKLFF
-,TRBJ2-3,TRBV20-1,TRBD2,TGCAGTGCACTACCCCCCAGACTAGCGGGAGTGTTAGATACGCAGTATTTT,CSALPPRLAGVLDTQYF
-,TRBJ2-1,TRBV28,TRBD2,TGTGCCAGCAGAGCGGGAGGGGCCTACAATGAGCAGTTCTTC,CASRAGGAYNEQFF
few,TRBJ2-1,TRBV7-8,-,TGTGCCAGCAGCCGAGGGGCATCCATCAATGAGCAGTTCTTC,CASSRGASINEQFF
few,TRBJ2-2,TRBV9,TRBD2,TGTGCCAGCAGCGAGGGGAGGGTCACCGGGGAGCTGTTTTTT,CASSEGRVTGELFF
few,TRBJ2-3,TRBV7-3,-,TGTGCCAGCAGCCCCATCGGGACCACTAGCACAGATACGCAGTATTTT,CASSPIGTTSTDTQYF
-,TRBJ1-4,TRBV20-1,-,TGCAGTGCTAGAGATATCGAAAAACTGTTTTTT,CSARDIEKLFF
few,TRBJ1-5,TRBV19,-,TGTGCCAGTAGTATGGGAAATCAGCCCCAGCATTTT,CASSMGNQPQHF
-,TRBJ1-1,TRBV19,-,TGTGCCAGTAGAACAAAGTCGGGCACTGAAGCTTTCTTT,CASRTKSGTEAFF
few,TRBJ1-5,TRBV19,-,TGTGCCAGTAGTTCGCCCGGCCTGGGGAATCAGCCCCAGCATTTT,CASSSPGLGNQPQHF